What follows are 9 T cell receptor beta chains derived from one specimen sequenced in a study of T-cell reconstitution after alpha-beta-depleted transplantation in children. Unique molecular identifiers were incorporated when the TCRbeta library was constructed. A single record per CDR3 protein comes from TCRdb applying MiXCR to the PCR reads. This sample has fewer than 350,000 distinct CDR3 sequences, with under 14% found just once. The material was peripheral blood, obtained 180 days after TCRalphabeta/CD19-depleted stem cell transplant. These receptors were obtained from a male patient under 10 years old who had a stem cell transplant for chronic granulomatous disease, so the T cells may come from the graft donor.

To note about this clonotype: This may be a read error: a much more frequent sequence differs by one nucleotide. V usage is TRBV15 and J usage is TRBJ1-5, with D possibly matching TRBD1 (5 bases). V was pared by 4 bases and J by 3 bases, with 19 bases between. Germline assignment: CDR1 LNHNV and CDR2 YYDKDF (reference sequence). This CDR3 contains 17 residues. The DNA for the CDR3 is TGTGCCACCAGCATAGATTGGAGGGACCGCTACAATCAGCCCCAGCATTTT. It yields the protein CATSIDWRDRYNQPQHF. The full variable domain, completed using reference TRBV15 and TRBJ1-5, is DAMVIQNPRYQVTQFGKPVTLSCSQTLNHNVMYWYQQKSSQAPKLLFHYYDKDFNNEADTPDNFQSRRPNTSFCFLDIRSPGLGDTAMYLCATSIDWRDRYNQPQHFGDGTRLSIL.

This clonotype has a handful of counts. The gene calls are TRBV12-3 or TRBV12-4 and TRBJ1-2, with TRBD1 matching 9 bases. The CDR3 runs to 17 residues. V lost 3 bases to trimming and J lost 4 bases; unmatched junction nucleotides: 12. The CDR3 nucleotides read TGTGCCAGCAGTTTCCGCCGGGACAGGGTTGGATTCTATGGCTACACCTTC. This codes for CASSFRRDRVGFYGYTF.

This clonotype showed up many times. The chain recombines TRBV5-1 with TRBJ2-3; D gene ambiguous. V was cut by 2 bases and J by 3 bases, with 13 bases left in between. This CDR3 has 15 amino acids. Per germline, CDR1 SGHRS and CDR2 YFSETQ. CDR3 in DNA: TGCGCCAGCAGCTTCCAGGCCGACCGAACAGATACGCAGTATTTT. Amino acids: CASSFQADRTDTQYF.

The gene calls are TRBV27 and TRBJ2-1; 9 positions match TRBD1. The CDR3 is made up of 13 amino acids. Germline V lookup: CDR1 MNHEY, CDR2 SMNVEV (reference sequence). The ends lost 3 bases at V and 9 bases at J; junction bases unmatched: 3. The CDR3 DNA sequence: TGTGCCAGCAGTTTTAACAGGGGGCTTGAGCAGTTCTTC. Translation gives CASSFNRGLEQFF.

This clonotype was counted at least ten times. The gene calls are TRBV7-3 and TRBJ2-1, with D perhaps TRBD2 (5 bases). The V gene's germline CDR1 is SGHTA and CDR2 FQGTGA. The CDR3 loop spans 13 amino acids. The germline V and J ends were trimmed by 5 bases and 7 bases, with 12 bases remaining between them. The CDR3 spells CASSPLGSNEQFF. Here the CDR3 DNA reads TGTGCCAGCAGCCCTTTAGGGAGTAATGAGCAGTTCTTC. The full variable domain, rest sourced from reference TRBV7-3 and TRBJ2-1, is GAGVSQTPSNKVTEKGKYVELRCDPISGHTALYWYRQSLGQGPEFLIYFQGTGAADDSGLPNDRFFAVRPEGSVSTLKIQRTERGDSAVYLCASSPLGSNEQFFGPGTRLTVL.

The sample holds many counts of this clonotype. The rearrangement joins TRBV29-1 to TRBJ2-5, with D possibly TRBD2 on 5 matching bases. CDR3 length: 14 residues. Germline V gene data show CDR1 as SQVTM and CDR2 as ANQGSEA. The V end lost 2 bases, the J end lost 4 bases, and 14 bases lay between the germline ends. The CDR3 is CSVEPGNYGETQYF. The CDR3 DNA follows: TGCAGCGTTGAACCGGGAAATTATGGAGAGACCCAGTACTTC.

This clonotype was found many times. The chain uses TRBV12-5 and TRBJ2-1; D gene ambiguous. Per germline, CDR1 LGHNT and CDR2 FRNRAP. V shed 1 base and J shed 0 bases, with 10 bases lying between them. The CDR3 sequence is 16 residues long. CDR3 amino acids: CASGLEGFISYNEQFF. CDR3 bases: TGTGCTAGTGGTTTGGAAGGATTTATCTCCTACAATGAGCAGTTCTTC. Based on the CDR3 plus reference TRBV12-5 and TRBJ2-1, the full variable domain is DARVTQTPRHKVTEMGQEVTMRCQPILGHNTVFWYRQTMMQGLELLAYFRNRAPLDDSGMPKDRFSAEMPDATLATLKIQPSEPRDSAVYFCASGLEGFISYNEQFFGPGTRLTVL.

This clonotype has at least ten counts. The rearrangement uses TRBV12-3 or TRBV12-4 and TRBJ1-1; the D is unclear. V shed 3 bases and J shed 6 bases, with 8 bases lying between them. CDR3 length: 12 residues. Written as DNA, the CDR3 is TGTGCCAGCAGTTTGAGGGCGGCTGAAGCTTTCTTT. It translates to CASSLRAAEAFF.

This clonotype was detected many times. The gene calls are TRBV12-3 or TRBV12-4 and TRBJ2-7; possibly TRBD2 for D (5 bases). The CDR3 is 11 amino acids. V dropped 2 bases and J dropped 8 bases, with 7 bases sitting between them. The CDR3 DNA is TGTGCCAGCAGTTTAACGGGAAAGCAGTACTTC. Amino acid sequence: CASSLTGKQYF.